This TCR beta chain was sequenced during a study of blood T cell repertoires in COVID-19. At the level of the study: Material from acute and convalescent COVID-19 was sourced from the United States, Italy and Spain. The cDNA or gDNA used as material had been derived from T cells, B-cell-depleted T cells, or PBMCs.

The germline V gene encodes CDR1 LGHDT and CDR2 YNNKEL (reference sequence). There are 16 residues in the CDR3. The V gene end was trimmed by 1 base and the J gene end by 4 bases; junction bases not matched to a gene: 4. Authors' data handling: Researchers report that nucleated cell counts were estimated from reference gene primer amplification. The data were produced by immunoSEQ multiplex PCR, yet TCRdb's version contains in-frame clones alone and is incomplete. V and J calls and clone size follow that table, whereas D and trimming were derived from the DNA. Among over 60,000 clones listed, 89% were seen once.

The specimen sequenced was peripheral blood. The chain recombines TRBV3-1 (or the pseudogene TRBV3-2) with TRBJ2-1; TRBD2 matches at 10 bases. The receptor was isolated from a man of 80 years or more with acute or convalescent COVID-19. The CDR3 DNA sequence: TGTGCCAGCAGCCAAGGAAAAGCGGGAGGGTACAATGAGCAGTTCTTC. Protein product: CASSQGKAGGYNEQFF.